The 15 T cell receptor beta chains below all came from one sample that was sequenced in a study of blood T cell repertoires in COVID-19. TCRdb's copy holds only in-frame clones and misses some; the assay was immunoSEQ multiplex PCR. This sample has around 16,000 clones, with 82% found just once. Material: peripheral blood. All receptors derive from an elderly man with active or convalescent COVID-19.

The chain is built from TRBV18 and TRBJ1-2, with a tentative D call TRBD1 (5 bases). The V end was cut by 1 base, the J end by 2 bases, with 11 bases between. CDR1 is KGHSH and CDR2 is LQKENI in the germline V gene. The CDR3 totals 15 residues. The CDR3: CASSPQGWGNYGYTF. For the CDR3, the DNA is TGTGCCAGCTCACCACAGGGGTGGGGAAACTATGGCTACACCTTC.

With respect to this clone: This sample also contains other DNA sequences that code for the same CDR3. The chain employs TRBV18 and TRBJ2-7; D is possibly TRBD1 (6 bases). CDR3 size: 14 residues. Trimming left V 2 bases short and J 0 bases short, with 8 bases between. From germline, CDR1 is KGHSH and CDR2 LQKENI. This chain's CDR3 is CASSPDRSSYEQYF. The CDR3 region has the DNA TGTGCCAGCTCACCAGACAGGAGCTCCTACGAGCAGTACTTC.

The chain employs TRBV10-1 and TRBJ1-1; 8 positions agree with TRBD1. The CDR3 runs to 16 residues. Germline assignment: CDR1 WNHNN and CDR2 SYGVQD (reference sequence). V gave up 4 bases and J gave up 5 bases; unmatched junction bases: 12. The CDR3 DNA follows: TGCGCCAGCAGTGCTTTCACAGGGGGAGGGAGGACTGAAGCTTTCTTT. Translating gives CASSAFTGGGRTEAFF.

The chain is built from TRBV2 and TRBJ1-5, with 7 bases that match TRBD1. Trimming cost V 2 bases and J 8 bases; bases outside gene matches: 6. The CDR3 extends over 14 amino acids. Germline CDR1 reads SNHLY; CDR2 reads FYNNEI. This chain's CDR3 is CASSELEGAEPQHF. DNA of the CDR3: TGTGCCAGCAGTGAATTGGAGGGGGCTGAGCCCCAGCATTTT. The whole variable domain, filled in from reference TRBV2 and TRBJ1-5, reads EPEVTQTPSHQVTQMGQEVILRCVPISNHLYFYWYRQILGQKVEFLVSFYNNEISEKSEIFDDQFSVERPDGSNFTLKIRSTKLEDSAMYFCASSELEGAEPQHFGDGTRLSIL.

V gene TRBV7-9 combines with J gene TRBJ2-2; 10 bases are shared with TRBD2. The V gene end was trimmed by 5 bases and the J gene end by 2 bases; junction bases not matched to a gene: 5. The CDR3 length is 16 residues. Germline V gene lookup returns CDR1 SEHNR and CDR2 FQNEAQ (reference sequence). The CDR3 protein is CASSRLAGSNTGELFF. CDR3 bases: TGTGCCAGCAGCCGACTAGCGGGTTCTAACACCGGGGAGCTGTTTTTT.

The chain recombines TRBV7-3 with TRBJ2-3; 7 bases agree with TRBD2. This CDR3 contains 16 residues. Germline loops: CDR1 SGHTA, CDR2 FQGTGA. V shed 5 bases, J shed 5 bases, and the junction held 13 bases outside the gene matches. CDR3 in amino acids: CASSGTGTTRGDTQYF. The CDR3 DNA is TGTGCCAGCAGCGGGACCGGGACTACCCGCGGAGATACGCAGTATTTT.

V is TRBV7-6 and J is TRBJ2-5, with D possibly being TRBD2 (5 bases). The V gene's germline CDR1 is SGHVS and CDR2 FNYEAQ. Trimming took 5 bases from V and 5 from J, leaving 12 bases between them. The CDR3 loop spans 13 amino acids. CDR3 DNA: TGTGCCAGCAGCATGCGCGACTACGAGACCCAGTACTTC. Protein sequence: CASSMRDYETQYF.

The chain has TRBV19 and TRBJ1-1, with D perhaps matching TRBD1 (5 bases). Germline loops: CDR1 LNHDA, CDR2 SQIVND (reference sequence). The CDR3 covers 15 residues. V was pared by 3 bases and J by 4 bases, with 15 bases between. The CDR3 spells CASSMYLGVSTEAFF. As DNA, the CDR3 is TGTGCCAGTAGTATGTATCTAGGGGTGTCCACTGAAGCTTTCTTT.

The V gene is TRBV7-2, the J gene TRBJ1-1; perhaps TRBD1 as D (5 bases). The CDR3 totals 11 residues. V lost 1 base and J lost 11, with 8 bases in between. CDR1 SGHTA and CDR2 FQGNSA come from the germline V gene. CDR3 region: CASSLVQVAFF. The CDR3 DNA reads TGTGCCAGCAGCTTAGTACAGGTGGCTTTCTTT.

The chain carries TRBV29-1 and TRBJ1-1; D is possibly TRBD1 (5 bases). Germline assignment: CDR1 SQVTM and CDR2 ANQGSEA. V lost 6 bases and J 5 bases, leaving 13 bases between the germline ends. This CDR3 spans 12 amino acids. For the CDR3, the DNA is TGCAGCGTCCCCTCCCAGGGAACTGAAGCTTTCTTT. It specifies CSVPSQGTEAFF.

This chain links TRBV7-2 with TRBJ1-4; D remains unclear. Trimming stripped 5 bases from V and 0 bases from J, with 16 bases between. The CDR3 length is 17 residues. Germline V gene lookup returns CDR1 SGHTA and CDR2 FQGNSA. The CDR3 reads CASSIMPPVTTNEKLFF. The DNA for the CDR3 is TGTGCCAGCAGCATTATGCCCCCGGTTACAACTAATGAAAAACTGTTTTTT.

This clone was seen only once. The rearrangement links TRBV28 to TRBJ2-5; D is unresolved. This CDR3 is built from 13 residues. Trimming left V 7 bases short and J 5 bases short, with 14 bases between. Germline CDR1 reads MDHEN; CDR2 reads SYDVKM. CDR3 amino acids: CASTQISEETQYF. The CDR3 nucleotides are TGTGCCAGCACCCAGATTTCGGAGGAGACCCAGTACTTC.

The chain is built from TRBV24-1 and TRBJ2-5; TRBD1 agrees at 9 bases. J was trimmed by 0 bases and V by 9 bases; bases with no gene match: 7. Germline CDR1 KGHDR, CDR2 SFDVKD. The CDR3 sequence is 15 residues long. Here the CDR3 reads CATGTGYEDQETQYF. DNA for the CDR3: TGTGCCACCGGGACAGGGTATGAAGACCAAGAGACCCAGTACTTC.

This chain links TRBV5-1 with TRBJ2-7; a weak D match, TRBD1 (6 bases). The germline V gene has CDR1 SGHRS and CDR2 YFSETQ. The V and J ends lost 3 bases and 4 bases respectively, with 11 bases between them. The CDR3 sequence is 13 residues long. The CDR3 nucleotides are TGCGCCAGCAGCTGGACAGAGCAATACGAGCAGTACTTC. Encoded protein: CASSWTEQYEQYF.

DNA for the CDR3: TGCAGTGCTAGTGTCGGAGACACCGGGGAGCTGTTTTTT. Translating gives CSASVGDTGELFF. The genes are TRBV20-1 and TRBJ2-2; D call uncertain. The CDR3 has 13 residues. The germline gives CDR1 DFQATT, CDR2 SNEGSKA (reference sequence). Between the trimmed V and J ends, which lost 3 bases and 3 bases, there was a span of 8 bases.